The T cell receptor (beta chain) described here comes from a study of vaccination and CD4 T cells after COVID-19. Across the study: The post-COVID sampling time was a median about 13 weeks after diagnosis, ranging from 35 to 161. Cellular stimulation was performed using overlapping spike peptides derived from SARS-CoV-2, HCoV-NL63, HCoV-OC43 and HCoV-229E. Study-level findings and limits: Median SARS-CoV-2-reactive clonotype numbers went up from around 20 to 38, but not significantly.

This CDR3 is built from 17 residues. Germline CDR1 reads SGHDN; CDR2 reads FVKESK. V shed 4 bases, J shed 0 bases, and the junction held 11 bases outside the gene matches. Specified treatment: approximately nine-day PBMC culture with coronavirus spike peptide pools or control peptides (ViraFEST assay). A word on this clonotype: The antigen remains unidentified.

Sequencing of the DNA from cultured CD4+ T cells was carried out with the Oncomine TCR Beta short-read assay. MiXCR, applied by TCRdb to the PCR reads, yields one record per CDR3 protein. The repertoire includes 14,000 to 15,000 distinct CDR3 sequences, around 46% of them detected once, and 14% sits in the top ten. Sequencing input: CD4+ T cells from blood, cultured in vitro. The chain has TRBV14 and TRBJ1-1; 7 bases align to TRBD1. This receptor was identified in a human donor who had recovered from COVID-19. CDR3 nucleotides: TGTGCCAGCAGCCTCGGGACAGACAGAACCGTGAACACTGAAGCTTTCTTT. As protein: CASSLGTDRTVNTEAFF.